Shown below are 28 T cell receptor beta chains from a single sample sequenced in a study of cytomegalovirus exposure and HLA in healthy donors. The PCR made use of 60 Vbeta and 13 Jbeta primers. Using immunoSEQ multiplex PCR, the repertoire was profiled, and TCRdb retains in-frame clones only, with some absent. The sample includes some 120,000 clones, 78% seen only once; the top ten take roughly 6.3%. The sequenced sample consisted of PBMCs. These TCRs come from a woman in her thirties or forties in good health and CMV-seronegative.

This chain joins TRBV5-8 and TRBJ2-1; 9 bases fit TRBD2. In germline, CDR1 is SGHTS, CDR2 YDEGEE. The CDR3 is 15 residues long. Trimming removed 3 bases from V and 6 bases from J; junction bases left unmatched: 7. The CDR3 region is CASSWLAGGRNEQFF. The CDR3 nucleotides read TGTGCCAGCAGCTGGCTGGCGGGAGGGCGCAATGAGCAGTTCTTC. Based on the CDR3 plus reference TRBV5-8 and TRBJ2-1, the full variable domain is EAGVTQSPTHLIKTRGQQATLRCSPISGHTSVYWYQQALGLGLQFLLWYDEGEERNRGNFPPRFSGRQFPNYSSELNVNALELEDSALYLCASSWLAGGRNEQFFGPGTRLTVL.

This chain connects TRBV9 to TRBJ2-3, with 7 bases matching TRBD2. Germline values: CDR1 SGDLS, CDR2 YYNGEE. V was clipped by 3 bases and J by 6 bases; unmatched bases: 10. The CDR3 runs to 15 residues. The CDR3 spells CASSAGTTYWDTQYF. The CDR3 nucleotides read TGTGCCAGCAGCGCCGGGACTACATATTGGGATACGCAGTATTTT.

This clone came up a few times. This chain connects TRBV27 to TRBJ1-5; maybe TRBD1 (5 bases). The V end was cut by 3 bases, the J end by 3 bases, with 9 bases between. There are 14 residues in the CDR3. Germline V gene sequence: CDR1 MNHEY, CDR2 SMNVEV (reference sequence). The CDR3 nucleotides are TGTGCCAGCAGTTTCGGGGGTTCCAATCAGCCCCAGCATTTT. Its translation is CASSFGGSNQPQHF.

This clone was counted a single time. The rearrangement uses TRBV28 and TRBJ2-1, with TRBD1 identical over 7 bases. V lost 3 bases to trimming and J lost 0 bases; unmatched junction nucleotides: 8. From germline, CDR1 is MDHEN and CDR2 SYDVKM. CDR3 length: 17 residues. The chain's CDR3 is CASSLGTVISSYNEQFF. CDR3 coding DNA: TGTGCCAGCAGTTTGGGGACAGTTATTAGCTCCTACAATGAGCAGTTCTTC. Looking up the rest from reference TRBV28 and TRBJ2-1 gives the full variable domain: DVKVTQSSRYLVKRTGEKVFLECVQDMDHENMFWYRQDPGLGLRLIYFSYDVKMKEKGDIPEGYSVSREKKERFSLILESASTNQTSMYLCASSLGTVISSYNEQFFGPGTRLTVL.

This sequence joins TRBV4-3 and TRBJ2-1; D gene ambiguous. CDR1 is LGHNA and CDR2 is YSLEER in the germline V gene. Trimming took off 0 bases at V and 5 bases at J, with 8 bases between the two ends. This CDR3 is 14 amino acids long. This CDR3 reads CASSQDLQNNEQFF. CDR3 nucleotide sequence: TGCGCCAGCAGCCAAGATCTACAGAACAATGAGCAGTTCTTC.

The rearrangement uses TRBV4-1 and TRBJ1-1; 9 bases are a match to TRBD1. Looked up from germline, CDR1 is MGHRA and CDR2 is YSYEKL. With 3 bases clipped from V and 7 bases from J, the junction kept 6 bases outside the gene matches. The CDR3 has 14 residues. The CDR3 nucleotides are TGCGCCAGCAGCCACCCGGGACAGGGAGGTGAAGCTTTCTTT. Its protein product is CASSHPGQGGEAFF.

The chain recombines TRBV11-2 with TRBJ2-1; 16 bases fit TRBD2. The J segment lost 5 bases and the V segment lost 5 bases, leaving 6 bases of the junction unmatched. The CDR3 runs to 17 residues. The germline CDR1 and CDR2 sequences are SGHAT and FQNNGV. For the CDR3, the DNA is TGTGCCAGCAGCCCGGGACTAGCGGGAGGGGCCCACAATGAGCAGTTCTTC. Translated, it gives CASSPGLAGGAHNEQFF.

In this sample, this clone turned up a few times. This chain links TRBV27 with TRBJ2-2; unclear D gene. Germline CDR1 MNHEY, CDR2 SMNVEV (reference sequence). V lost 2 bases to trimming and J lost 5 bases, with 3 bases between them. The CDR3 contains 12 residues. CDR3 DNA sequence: TGTGCCAGCAGTTTAGCGACCGGGGAGCTGTTTTTT. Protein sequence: CASSLATGELFF.

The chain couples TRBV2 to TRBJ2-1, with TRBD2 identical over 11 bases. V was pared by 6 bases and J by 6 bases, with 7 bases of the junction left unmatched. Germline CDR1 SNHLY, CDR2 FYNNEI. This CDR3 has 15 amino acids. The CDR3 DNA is TGTGCCAGCAGGAGACTAGCGGGAACCACCAATGAGCAGTTCTTC. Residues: CASRRLAGTTNEQFF.

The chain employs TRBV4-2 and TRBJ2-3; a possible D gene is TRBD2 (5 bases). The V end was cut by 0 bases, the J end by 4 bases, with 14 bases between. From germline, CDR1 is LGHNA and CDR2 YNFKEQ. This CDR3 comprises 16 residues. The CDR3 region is CASSQDPGRAADTQYF. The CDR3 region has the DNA TGTGCCAGCAGCCAAGATCCCGGGCGGGCGGCAGATACGCAGTATTTT.

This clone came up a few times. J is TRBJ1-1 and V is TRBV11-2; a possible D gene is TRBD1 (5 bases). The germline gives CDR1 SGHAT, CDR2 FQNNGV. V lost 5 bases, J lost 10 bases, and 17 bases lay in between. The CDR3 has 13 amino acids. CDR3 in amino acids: CASSPDSHLGAFF. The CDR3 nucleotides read TGTGCCAGCAGCCCCGACAGCCACCTTGGAGCTTTCTTT.

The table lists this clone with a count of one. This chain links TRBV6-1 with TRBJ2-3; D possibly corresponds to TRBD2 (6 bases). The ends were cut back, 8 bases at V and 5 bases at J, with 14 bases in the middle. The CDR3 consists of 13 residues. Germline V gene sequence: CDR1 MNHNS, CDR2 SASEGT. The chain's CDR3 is CASSRGSGDTQYF. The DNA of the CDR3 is TGTGCCAGCTCACGGGGGAGTGGAGATACGCAGTATTTT.

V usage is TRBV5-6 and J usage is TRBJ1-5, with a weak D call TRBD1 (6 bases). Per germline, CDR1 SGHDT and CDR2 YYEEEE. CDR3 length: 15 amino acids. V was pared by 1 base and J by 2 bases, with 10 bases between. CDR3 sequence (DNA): TGTGCCAGCAGCTTGACAGGGACGCGCAATCAGCCCCAGCATTTT. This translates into CASSLTGTRNQPQHF.

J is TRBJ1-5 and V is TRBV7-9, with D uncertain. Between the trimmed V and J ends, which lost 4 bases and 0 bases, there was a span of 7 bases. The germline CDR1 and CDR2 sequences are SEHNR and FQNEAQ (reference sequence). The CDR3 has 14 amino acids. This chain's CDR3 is CASSYRNSNQPQHF. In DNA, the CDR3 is TGTGCCAGCAGCTATCGTAATAGCAATCAGCCCCAGCATTTT.

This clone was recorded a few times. The CDR3 sequence is CASSLLGQFYGYTF. The CDR3 DNA reads TGTGCCAGCAGTTTACTAGGACAGTTCTATGGCTACACCTTC. The chain uses TRBV28 and TRBJ1-2; a weak D match, TRBD1 (6 bases). Germline CDR1 and CDR2: MDHEN and SYDVKM. The ends were cut back, 2 bases at V and 4 bases at J, with 11 bases in the middle. CDR3 length equals 14 residues.

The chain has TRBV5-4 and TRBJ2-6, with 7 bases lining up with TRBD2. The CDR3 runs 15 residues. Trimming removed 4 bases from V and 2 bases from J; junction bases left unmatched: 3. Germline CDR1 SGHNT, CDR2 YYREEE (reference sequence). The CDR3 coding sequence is TGTGCCAGCAGCATGGGGAGGGCTGGGGCCAACGTCCTGACTTTC. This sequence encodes CASSMGRAGANVLTF.

The CDR3: CASTPRTVYHKLAKNIQYF. The CDR3 DNA follows: TGCGCCAGCACCCCAAGGACTGTATACCATAAACTAGCCAAAAACATTCAGTACTTC. The V gene is TRBV5-1, the J gene TRBJ2-4, with D possibly TRBD2 on 5 matching bases. CDR3 length: 19 amino acids. Germline V CDR1 and CDR2: SGHRS, YFSETQ. V was clipped by 6 bases and J by 0 bases, with 25 bases between them.

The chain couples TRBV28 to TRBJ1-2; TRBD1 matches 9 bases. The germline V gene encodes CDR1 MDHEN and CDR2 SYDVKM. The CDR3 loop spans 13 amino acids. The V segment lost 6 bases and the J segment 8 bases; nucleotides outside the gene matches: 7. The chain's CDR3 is CASRLGQGIGYTF. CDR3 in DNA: TGTGCCAGCAGATTGGGACAGGGTATAGGCTACACCTTC.

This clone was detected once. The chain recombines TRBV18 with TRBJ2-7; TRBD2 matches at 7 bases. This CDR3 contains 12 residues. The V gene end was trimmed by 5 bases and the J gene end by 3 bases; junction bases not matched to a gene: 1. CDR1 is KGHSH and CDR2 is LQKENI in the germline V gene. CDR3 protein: CASSAGDYEQYF. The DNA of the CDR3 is TGTGCCAGCTCAGCGGGAGACTACGAGCAGTACTTC.

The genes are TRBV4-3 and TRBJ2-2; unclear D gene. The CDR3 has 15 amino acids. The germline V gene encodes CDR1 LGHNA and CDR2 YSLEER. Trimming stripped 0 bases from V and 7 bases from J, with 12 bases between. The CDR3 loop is CASSQEYAVYGELFF. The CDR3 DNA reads TGCGCCAGCAGCCAAGAATACGCGGTTTACGGGGAGCTGTTTTTT.

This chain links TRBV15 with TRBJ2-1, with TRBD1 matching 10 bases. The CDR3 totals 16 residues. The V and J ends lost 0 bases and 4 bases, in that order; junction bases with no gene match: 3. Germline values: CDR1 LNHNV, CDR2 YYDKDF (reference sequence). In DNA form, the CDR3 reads TGTGCCACCAGCAGAGACCGGGACAGGGGTTACAATGAGCAGTTCTTC. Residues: CATSRDRDRGYNEQFF.

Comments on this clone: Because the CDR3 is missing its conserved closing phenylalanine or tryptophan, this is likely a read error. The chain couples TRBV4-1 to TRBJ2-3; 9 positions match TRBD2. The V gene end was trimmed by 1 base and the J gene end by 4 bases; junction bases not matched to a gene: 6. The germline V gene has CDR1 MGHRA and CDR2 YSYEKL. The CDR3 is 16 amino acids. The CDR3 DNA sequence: TGCGCCAGCAGCCAAGGTGGACTAGCGATATCAGATACGCAGTATCTT. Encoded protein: CASSQGGLAISDTQYL.

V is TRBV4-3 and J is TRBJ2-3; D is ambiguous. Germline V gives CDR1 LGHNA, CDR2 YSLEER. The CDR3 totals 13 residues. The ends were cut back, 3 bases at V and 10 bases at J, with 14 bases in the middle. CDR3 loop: CASSHDPGVAQYF. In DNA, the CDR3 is TGCGCCAGCAGCCACGACCCGGGTGTCGCGCAGTATTTT.

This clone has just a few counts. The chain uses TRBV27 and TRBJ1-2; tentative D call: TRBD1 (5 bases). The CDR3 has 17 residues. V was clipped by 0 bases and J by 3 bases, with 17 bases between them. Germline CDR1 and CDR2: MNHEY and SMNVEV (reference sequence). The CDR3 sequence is CASSLSASGGGHYGYTF. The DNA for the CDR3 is TGTGCCAGCAGTTTATCGGCGTCGGGGGGGGGACACTATGGCTACACCTTC.

The CDR3 sequence is CASSSRVAGLFQETQYF. Here the CDR3 DNA reads TGTGCCAGCAGTTCGCGGGTAGCGGGACTTTTCCAAGAGACCCAGTACTTC. The chain recombines TRBV5-6 with TRBJ2-5, with 8 positions matching TRBD2. V gave up 5 bases and J gave up 1 base; unmatched junction bases: 13. The germline gives CDR1 SGHDT, CDR2 YYEEEE. This CDR3 is built from 17 residues.

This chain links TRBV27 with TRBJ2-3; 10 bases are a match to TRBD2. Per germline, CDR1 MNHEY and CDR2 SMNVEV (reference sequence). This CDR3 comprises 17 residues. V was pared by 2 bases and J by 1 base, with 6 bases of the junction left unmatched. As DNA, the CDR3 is TGTGCCAGCAGTTTACTGCCTAGCGGGAGCGGCACAGATACGCAGTATTTT. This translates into CASSLLPSGSGTDTQYF.

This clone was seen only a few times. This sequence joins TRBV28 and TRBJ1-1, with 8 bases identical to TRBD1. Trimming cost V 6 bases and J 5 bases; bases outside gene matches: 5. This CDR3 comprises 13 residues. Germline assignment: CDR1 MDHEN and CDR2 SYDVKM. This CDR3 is CASRLQGVTEAFF. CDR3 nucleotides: TGTGCCAGCAGGTTACAGGGGGTAACTGAAGCTTTCTTT.

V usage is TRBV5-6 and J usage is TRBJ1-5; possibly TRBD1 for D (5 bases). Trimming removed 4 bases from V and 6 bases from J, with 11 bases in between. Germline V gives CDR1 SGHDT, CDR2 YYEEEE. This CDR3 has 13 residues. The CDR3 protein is CASSLGRGQPQHF. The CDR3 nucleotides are TGTGCCAGCAGCCTAGGAAGGGGTCAGCCCCAGCATTTT.